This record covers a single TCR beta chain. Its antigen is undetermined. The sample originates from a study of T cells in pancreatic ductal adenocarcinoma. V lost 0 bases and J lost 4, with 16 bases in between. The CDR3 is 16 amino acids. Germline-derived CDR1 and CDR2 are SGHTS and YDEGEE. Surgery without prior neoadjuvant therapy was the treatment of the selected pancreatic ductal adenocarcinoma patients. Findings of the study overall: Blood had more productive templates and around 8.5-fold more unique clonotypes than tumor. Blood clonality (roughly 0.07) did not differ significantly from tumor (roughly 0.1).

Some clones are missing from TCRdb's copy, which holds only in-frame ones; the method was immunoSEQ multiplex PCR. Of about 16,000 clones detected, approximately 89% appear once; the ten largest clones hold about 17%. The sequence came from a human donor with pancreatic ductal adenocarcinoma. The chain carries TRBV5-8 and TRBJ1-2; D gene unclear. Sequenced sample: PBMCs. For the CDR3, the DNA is TGTGCCAGCAGCTTGGTAGTGGGTCCTGTTAGCTATGGCTACACCTTC. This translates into CASSLVVGPVSYGYTF.